A selection of T cell receptor beta chains follows, all from one sample in a study of blood T cell repertoires in COVID-19. Assay used: immunoSEQ multiplex PCR; TCRdb lists only in-frame clones, some missing. Among 60,000 to 80,000 clones listed, about four fifths were seen once. Input material: PBMCs or T cells enriched from blood (not recorded which). These receptors were taken from a woman in her thirties or forties with acute COVID-19. Both conserved end residues are part of each CDR3. The D gene is left open where the match is weak. Size values are once, few and many counts, or a class for expanded clones, and some rows have none.

TRBJ2-5 TRBV4-1 . TRBD2 CASSQEEGGLADQETQYF TGCGCCAGCAGCCAAGAAGAAGGGGGACTAGCCGACCAAGAGACCCAGTACTTC
TRBJ1-1 TRBV7-9 . . CASKPQGNTEAFF TGTGCCAGCAAGCCTCAGGGGAACACTGAAGCTTTCTTT
TRBJ2-1 TRBV18 once TRBD2 CASSPSLAGGRGEQFF TGTGCCAGCTCACCGAGCCTAGCGGGAGGTAGGGGTGAGCAGTTCTTC
TRBJ1-3 TRBV6-6 . TRBD1 CASSLLGGTGHSGNTIYF TGTGCCAGCAGTCTCCTCGGCGGGACAGGCCACTCTGGAAACACCATATATTTT
TRBJ1-2 TRBV19 . TRBD1 CASSHGTGEGYTF TGTGCCAGTAGCCACGGGACAGGGGAAGGCTACACCTTC
TRBJ2-2 TRBV9 . . CASSVVLGLHGELFF TGTGCCAGCAGCGTAGTCTTGGGGCTTCACGGGGAGCTGTTTTTT
TRBJ2-1 TRBV19 . . CASSITAVPPNEQFF TGTGCCAGTAGTATAACAGCGGTCCCTCCCAATGAGCAGTTCTTC
TRBJ1-1 TRBV18 . . CASSPPGGLDTEAFF TGTGCCAGCTCACCACCGGGGGGGCTAGACACTGAAGCTTTCTTT
TRBJ1-5 TRBV27 . . CASSLRGLGNQPQHF TGTGCCAGCAGTCTGAGAGGGCTTGGCAATCAGCCCCAGCATTTT
TRBJ2-3 TRBV24-1 . TRBD2 CATSGGTTTDTQYF TGTGCCACCAGTGGCGGGACTACCACAGATACGCAGTATTTT
TRBJ2-1 TRBV9 . . CASSPWTAYNEQFF TGTGCCAGCAGCCCGTGGACAGCCTACAATGAGCAGTTCTTC
TRBJ1-3 TRBV7-8 . . CASSLVHGAEPGNTIYF TGTGCCAGCAGCTTAGTGCATGGGGCGGAACCTGGAAACACCATATATTTT
TRBJ2-4 TRBV6-5 . . CASVSEQEAGYF TGTGCCAGCGTGTCAGAGCAGGAGGCAGGGTACTTC
TRBJ1-4 TRBV21-1 . . CASSKAPWTGDNEKLFF TGTGCCAGCAGCAAAGCCCCCTGGACAGGGGATAATGAAAAACTGTTTTTT
TRBJ2-5 TRBV5-4 . . CASSLIGDRQETQYF TGTGCCAGCAGCTTGATAGGGGATCGGCAAGAGACCCAGTACTTC
TRBJ1-1 TRBV7-8 . TRBD1 CASSSGTGNTEAFF TGTGCCAGCAGCTCCGGGACAGGGAACACTGAAGCTTTCTTT
TRBJ2-1 TRBV5-4 . . CASSPRERNEQFF TGTGCCAGCAGCCCCCGGGAGAGGAATGAGCAGTTCTTC
TRBJ2-2 TRBV29-1 . . CSVGNPRGAGRLDGELFF TGCAGCGTCGGAAACCCCAGGGGGGCAGGGAGGTTGGACGGGGAGCTGTTTTTT
TRBJ2-7 TRBV5-1 . TRBD2 CASSLSPPATSGRYEQYF TGCGCCAGCAGCTTGAGCCCCCCCGCGACTAGCGGGAGATACGAGCAGTACTTC
TRBJ1-6 TRBV9 . TRBD1 CASRTGTADNSPLHF TGTGCCAGCAGAACCGGGACAGCCGATAATTCACCCCTCCACTTT
TRBJ1-5 TRBV5-1 . . CASSLGATNQPQHF TGCGCCAGCAGCTTGGGGGCCACTAATCAGCCCCAGCATTTT
TRBJ2-3 TRBV7-9 . TRBD2 CASSLGRESITDTQYF TGTGCCAGCAGCTTAGGGCGGGAGTCCATCACAGATACGCAGTATTTT
TRBJ2-2 TRBV11-2 . . CATTGEDFGTGELFF TGTGCCACAACCGGGGAGGACTTCGGCACCGGGGAGCTGTTTTTT
TRBJ1-5 TRBV28 . TRBD1 CASSPPPGGNQPQHF TGTGCCAGCAGTCCCCCGCCAGGGGGAAATCAGCCCCAGCATTTT
TRBJ2-3 TRBV24-1 . . CATSDRVVLTDTQYF TGTGCCACCAGTGACAGGGTAGTACTCACAGATACGCAGTATTTT
TRBJ2-1 TRBV19 . . CASSIGGAIDEQFF TGTGCCAGTAGTATTGGGGGGGCCATCGATGAGCAGTTCTTC
TRBJ2-1 TRBV7-6 . TRBD2 CASSLDPGLAGSEQFF TGTGCCAGCAGCTTGGACCCGGGACTAGCGGGAAGTGAGCAGTTCTTC
TRBJ1-1 TRBV6-6 . . CASSDTLNTEAFF TGTGCCAGCAGTGACACCCTGAACACTGAAGCTTTCTTT
TRBJ1-5 TRBV3-1/TRBV3-2 . TRBD1 CASSQGTGNNQPQHF TGTGCCAGCAGCCAGGGGACAGGGAACAATCAGCCCCAGCATTTT
TRBJ2-2 TRBV4-1 few TRBD1 CASSQDLQGAQNGELFF TGCGCCAGCAGCCAAGATCTACAGGGGGCGCAGAACGGGGAGCTGTTTTTT
TRBJ2-1 TRBV27 once . CASSTRGRSYNEQFF TGTGCCAGCAGTACACGAGGAAGGTCCTACAATGAGCAGTTCTTC
TRBJ1-1 TRBV5-1 . . CASSLATGNTEAFF TGCGCCAGCAGCTTGGCAACGGGTAACACTGAAGCTTTCTTT
TRBJ2-7 TRBV15 few TRBD1 CATSPTGGEQYF TGTGCCACCAGCCCAACAGGGGGCGAGCAGTACTTC
TRBJ2-1 TRBV5-1 . TRBD2 CASSPGLALNEQFF TGCGCCAGCAGCCCCGGACTAGCCTTGAATGAGCAGTTCTTC
TRBJ1-4 TRBV2 . . CASEEEATNEKLFF TGTGCCAGCGAAGAGGAGGCAACTAATGAAAAACTGTTTTTT
TRBJ1-4 TRBV2 . . CASSNRNKEKLFF TGTGCCAGCAGTAACAGGAACAAGGAAAAACTGTTTTTT
TRBJ1-3 TRBV28 . . CASSAGGVGNTIYF TGTGCCAGCAGTGCGGGGGGAGTCGGAAACACCATATATTTT
TRBJ1-3 TRBV6-5 once TRBD1 CASSYSYRGSGNTIYF TGTGCCAGCAGTTACTCGTACAGGGGAAGCGGAAACACCATATATTTT
TRBJ1-2 TRBV3-1/TRBV3-2 . . CASSQGPGQNYGYTF TGTGCCAGCAGCCAAGGCCCGGGACAAAACTATGGCTACACCTTC
TRBJ2-1 TRBV6-5 many . CASRPALSSYNEQFF TGTGCCAGCAGACCCGCTTTGAGCTCCTACAATGAGCAGTTCTTC
TRBJ1-2 TRBV7-2 . TRBD1 CASSPRTGGGYTF TGTGCCAGCAGCCCAAGGACAGGGGGTGGCTACACCTTC
TRBJ2-1 TRBV10-3 . TRBD1 CAISERDRGYNEQFF TGTGCCATCAGTGAGAGAGACAGGGGCTACAATGAGCAGTTCTTC
TRBJ2-3 TRBV29-1 . . CSVGGVAALSSTDTQYF TGCAGCGTTGGTGGAGTAGCGGCTCTTTCTAGCACAGATACGCAGTATTTT
TRBJ2-3 TRBV7-2 . TRBD2 CASSWTGLAGTASTDTQYF TGTGCCAGCAGCTGGACGGGACTAGCGGGAACCGCTAGCACAGATACGCAGTATTTT
TRBJ1-1 TRBV12-3/TRBV12-4 . . CASSARGGYEAFF TGTGCCAGCAGCGCCCGGGGGGGGTATGAAGCTTTCTTT
TRBJ2-3 TRBV24-1 few TRBD2 CATSDWTSGGTDTQYF TGTGCCACCAGTGATTGGACTAGCGGGGGGACAGATACGCAGTATTTT
TRBJ2-3 TRBV19 . TRBD2 CASRVTGGQDTQYF TGTGCCAGTCGCGTCACGGGAGGGCAAGATACGCAGTATTTT
TRBJ2-1 TRBV5-4 . TRBD2 CASSLAGLYNEQFF TGTGCCAGCAGTTTAGCGGGGCTCTACAATGAGCAGTTCTTC
TRBJ2-5 TRBV27 . . CASSSYGTGMETQYF TGTGCCAGCAGTTCCTACGGAACAGGGATGGAGACCCAGTACTTC
TRBJ1-1 TRBV5-4 few . CASSLPGTLNTEAFF TGTGCCAGCAGTTTGCCGGGGACATTGAACACTGAAGCTTTCTTT
TRBJ1-2 TRBV3-1/TRBV3-2 . TRBD1 CASDDSGGLYGYTF TGTGCCAGCGATGATTCAGGGGGCCTCTATGGCTACACCTTC